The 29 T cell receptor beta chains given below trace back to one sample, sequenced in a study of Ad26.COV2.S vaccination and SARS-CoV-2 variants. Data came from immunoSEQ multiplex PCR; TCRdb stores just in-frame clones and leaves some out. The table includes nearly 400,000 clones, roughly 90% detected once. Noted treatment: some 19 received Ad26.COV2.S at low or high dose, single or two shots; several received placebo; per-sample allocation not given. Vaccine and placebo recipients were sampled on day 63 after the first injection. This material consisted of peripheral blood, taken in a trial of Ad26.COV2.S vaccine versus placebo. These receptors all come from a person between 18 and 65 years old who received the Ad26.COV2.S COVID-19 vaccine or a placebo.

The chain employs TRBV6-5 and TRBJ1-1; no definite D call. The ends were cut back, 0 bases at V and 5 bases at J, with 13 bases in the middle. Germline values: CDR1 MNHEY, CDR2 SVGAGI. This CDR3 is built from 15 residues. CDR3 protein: CASSYSARSGTEAFF. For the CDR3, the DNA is TGTGCCAGCAGTTACTCGGCTCGGTCGGGGACTGAAGCTTTCTTT.

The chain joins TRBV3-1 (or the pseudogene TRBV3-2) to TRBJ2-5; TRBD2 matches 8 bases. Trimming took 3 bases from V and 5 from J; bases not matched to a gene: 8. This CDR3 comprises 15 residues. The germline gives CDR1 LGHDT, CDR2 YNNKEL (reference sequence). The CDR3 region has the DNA TGTGCCAGCAGCCATTTTGGGACTAGGGCCGAGACCCAGTACTTC. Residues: CASSHFGTRAETQYF.

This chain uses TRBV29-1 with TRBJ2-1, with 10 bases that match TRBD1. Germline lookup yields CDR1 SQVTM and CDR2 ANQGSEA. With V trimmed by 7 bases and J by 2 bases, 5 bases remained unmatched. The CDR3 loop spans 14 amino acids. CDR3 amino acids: CSASGTGAYNEQFF. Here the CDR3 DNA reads TGCAGCGCTTCCGGGACAGGGGCCTACAATGAGCAGTTCTTC.

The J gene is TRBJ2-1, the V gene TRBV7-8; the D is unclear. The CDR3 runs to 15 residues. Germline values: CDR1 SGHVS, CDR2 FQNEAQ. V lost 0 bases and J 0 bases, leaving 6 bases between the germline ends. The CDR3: CASSLAETSYNEQFF. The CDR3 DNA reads TGTGCCAGCAGCTTAGCGGAGACCTCCTACAATGAGCAGTTCTTC.

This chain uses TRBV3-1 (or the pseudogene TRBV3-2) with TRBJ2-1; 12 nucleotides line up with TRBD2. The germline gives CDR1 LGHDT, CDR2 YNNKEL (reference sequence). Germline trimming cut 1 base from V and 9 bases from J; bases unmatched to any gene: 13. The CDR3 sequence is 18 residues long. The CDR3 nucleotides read TGTGCCAGCAGCCAAGGGCTAGCGGGAGGGCCAGCGGGCCGTGAGCAGTTCTTC. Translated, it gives CASSQGLAGGPAGREQFF.

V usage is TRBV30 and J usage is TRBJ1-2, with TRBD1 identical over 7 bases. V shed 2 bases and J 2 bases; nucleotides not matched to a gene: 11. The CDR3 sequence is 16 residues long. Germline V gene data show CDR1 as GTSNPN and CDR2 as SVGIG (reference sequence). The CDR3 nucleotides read TGTGCCTGGAGTAAGGGGGCAGTCAAATTAAACTATGGCTACACCTTC. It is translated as CAWSKGAVKLNYGYTF.

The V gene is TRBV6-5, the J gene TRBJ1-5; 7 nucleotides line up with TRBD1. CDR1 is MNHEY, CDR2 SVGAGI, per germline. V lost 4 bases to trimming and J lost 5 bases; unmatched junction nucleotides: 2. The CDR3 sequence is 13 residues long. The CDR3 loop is CASSLTGYQPQHF. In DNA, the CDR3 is TGTGCCAGCAGTTTGACAGGGTATCAGCCCCAGCATTTT.

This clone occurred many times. The CDR3 DNA is TGTGCCAGCAGCCAAGAAACAGGGAGGGGTGTTGGTGGCTACACCTTC. It is translated as CASSQETGRGVGGYTF. The genes are TRBV4-2 and TRBJ1-2; a possible D gene is TRBD1 (6 bases). This CDR3 is 16 amino acids long. Germline V CDR1 and CDR2: LGHNA, YNFKEQ. V lost 0 bases, J lost 7 bases, and 18 bases lay in between.

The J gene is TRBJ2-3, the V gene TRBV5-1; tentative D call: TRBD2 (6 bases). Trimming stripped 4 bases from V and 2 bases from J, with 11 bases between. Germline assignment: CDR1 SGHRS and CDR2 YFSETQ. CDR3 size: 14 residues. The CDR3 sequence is CASSLRDSTDTQYF. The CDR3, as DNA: TGCGCCAGCAGCCTACGGGACTCCACAGATACGCAGTATTTT.

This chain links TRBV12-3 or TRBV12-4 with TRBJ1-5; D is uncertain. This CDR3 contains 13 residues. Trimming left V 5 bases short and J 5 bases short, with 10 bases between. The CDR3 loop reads CASSTAEDQPQHF. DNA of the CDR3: TGTGCCAGCAGTACCGCCGAGGATCAGCCCCAGCATTTT.

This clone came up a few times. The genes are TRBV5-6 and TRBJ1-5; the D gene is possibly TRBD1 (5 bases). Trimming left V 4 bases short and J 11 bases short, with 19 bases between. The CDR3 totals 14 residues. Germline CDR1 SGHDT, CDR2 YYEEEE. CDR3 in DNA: TGTGCCAGCAGCCCGGGACCCCGAGGGCATGCCCAGCATTTT. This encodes CASSPGPRGHAQHF.

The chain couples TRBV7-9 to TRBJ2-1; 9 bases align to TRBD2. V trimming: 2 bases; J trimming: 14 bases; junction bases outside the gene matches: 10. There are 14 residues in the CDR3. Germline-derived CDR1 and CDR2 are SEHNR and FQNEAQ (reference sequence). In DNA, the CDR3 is TGTGCCAGCAGCTTATCTCGGCGGGAGGGCCGGAAGTTCTTC. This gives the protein CASSLSRREGRKFF.

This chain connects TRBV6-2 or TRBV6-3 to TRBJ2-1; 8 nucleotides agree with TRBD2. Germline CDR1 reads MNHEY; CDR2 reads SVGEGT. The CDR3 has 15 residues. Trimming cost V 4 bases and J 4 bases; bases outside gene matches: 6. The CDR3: CASSSLAGGYNEQFF. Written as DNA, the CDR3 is TGTGCCAGCAGTTCTCTGGCGGGAGGATACAATGAGCAGTTCTTC.

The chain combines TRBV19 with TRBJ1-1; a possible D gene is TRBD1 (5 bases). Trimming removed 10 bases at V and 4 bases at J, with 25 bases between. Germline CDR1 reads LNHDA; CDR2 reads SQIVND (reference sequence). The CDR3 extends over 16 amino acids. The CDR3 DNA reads TGTGCCACTCTCTCACGGCCCTCAGGGCGGAGCACTGAAGCTTTCTTT. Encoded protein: CATLSRPSGRSTEAFF.

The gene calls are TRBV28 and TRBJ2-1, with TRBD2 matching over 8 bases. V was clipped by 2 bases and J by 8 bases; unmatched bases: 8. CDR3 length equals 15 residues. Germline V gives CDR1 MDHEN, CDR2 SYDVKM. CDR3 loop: CASSLRGGTRDEQFF. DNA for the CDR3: TGTGCCAGCAGTTTACGAGGGGGGACTAGGGATGAGCAGTTCTTC. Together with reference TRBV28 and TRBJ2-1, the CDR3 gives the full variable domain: DVKVTQSSRYLVKRTGEKVFLECVQDMDHENMFWYRQDPGLGLRLIYFSYDVKMKEKGDIPEGYSVSREKKERFSLILESASTNQTSMYLCASSLRGGTRDEQFFGPGTRLTVL.

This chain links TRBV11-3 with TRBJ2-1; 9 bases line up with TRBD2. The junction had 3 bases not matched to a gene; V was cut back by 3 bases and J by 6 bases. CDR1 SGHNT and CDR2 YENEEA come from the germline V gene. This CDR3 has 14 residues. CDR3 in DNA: TGTGCCAGCAGCTTGCTAGCGGGAAGCAATGAGCAGTTCTTC. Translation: CASSLLAGSNEQFF.

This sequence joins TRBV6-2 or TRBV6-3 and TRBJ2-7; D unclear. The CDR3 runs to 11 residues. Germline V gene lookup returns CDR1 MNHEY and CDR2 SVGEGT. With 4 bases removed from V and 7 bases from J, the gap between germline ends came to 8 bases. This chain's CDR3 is CASSSLGEQYF. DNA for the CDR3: TGTGCCAGCAGTTCCCTAGGAGAGCAGTACTTC.

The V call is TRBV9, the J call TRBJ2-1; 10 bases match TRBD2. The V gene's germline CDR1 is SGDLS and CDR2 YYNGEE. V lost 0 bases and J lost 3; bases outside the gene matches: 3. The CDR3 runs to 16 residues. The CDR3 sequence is CASSVGLAGVYNEQFF. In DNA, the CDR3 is TGTGCCAGCAGCGTAGGGCTAGCGGGAGTCTACAATGAGCAGTTCTTC.

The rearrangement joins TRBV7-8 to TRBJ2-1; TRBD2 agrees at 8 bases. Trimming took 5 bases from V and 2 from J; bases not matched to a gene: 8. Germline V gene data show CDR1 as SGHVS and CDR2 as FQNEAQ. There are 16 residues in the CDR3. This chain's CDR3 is CASSPNSGSTYNEQFF. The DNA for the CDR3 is TGTGCCAGCAGCCCTAACAGCGGGAGTACCTACAATGAGCAGTTCTTC.

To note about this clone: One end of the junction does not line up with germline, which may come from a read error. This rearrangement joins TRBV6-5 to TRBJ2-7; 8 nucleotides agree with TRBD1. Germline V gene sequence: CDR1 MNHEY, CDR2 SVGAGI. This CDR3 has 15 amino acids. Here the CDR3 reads CASSNSDRELYEQYF. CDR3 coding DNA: TGTGCCAGCAGTAACTCGGACAGGGAGTTATACGAGCAGTACTTC.

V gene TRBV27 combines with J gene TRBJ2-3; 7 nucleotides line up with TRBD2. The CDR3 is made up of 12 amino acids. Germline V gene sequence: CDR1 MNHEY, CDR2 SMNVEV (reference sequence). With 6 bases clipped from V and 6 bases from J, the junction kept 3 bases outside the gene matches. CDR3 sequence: CASSPTSDTQYF. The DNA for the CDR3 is TGTGCCAGCAGCCCGACTAGCGATACGCAGTATTTT.

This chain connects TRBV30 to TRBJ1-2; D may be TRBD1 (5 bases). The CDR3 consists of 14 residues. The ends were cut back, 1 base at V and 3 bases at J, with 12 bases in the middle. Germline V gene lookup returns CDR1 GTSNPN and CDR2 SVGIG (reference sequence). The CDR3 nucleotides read TGTGCCTGGAGTGCAGGCTTGGGGGACTATGGCTACACCTTC. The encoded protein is CAWSAGLGDYGYTF. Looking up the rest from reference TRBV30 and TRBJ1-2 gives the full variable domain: SQTIHQWPATLVQPVGSPLSLECTVEGTSNPNLYWYRQAAGRGLQLLFYSVGIGQISSEVPQNLSASRPQDRQFILSSKKLLLSDSGFYLCAWSAGLGDYGYTFGSGTRLTVV.

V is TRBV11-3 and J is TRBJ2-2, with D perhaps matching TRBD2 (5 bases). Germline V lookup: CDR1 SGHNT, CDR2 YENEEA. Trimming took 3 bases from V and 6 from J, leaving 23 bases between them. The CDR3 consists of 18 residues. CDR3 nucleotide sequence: TGTGCCAGCAGCTTGAGATCAGTGGTAGGGAGTTCGGCCGGGGAGCTGTTTTTT. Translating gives CASSLRSVVGSSAGELFF.

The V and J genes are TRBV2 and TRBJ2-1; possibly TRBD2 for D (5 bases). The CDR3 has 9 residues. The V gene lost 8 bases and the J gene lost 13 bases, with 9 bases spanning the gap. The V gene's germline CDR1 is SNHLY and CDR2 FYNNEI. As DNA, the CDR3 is TGTGCCAGCGGACTTGTTCAGTTCTTC. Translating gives CASGLVQFF.

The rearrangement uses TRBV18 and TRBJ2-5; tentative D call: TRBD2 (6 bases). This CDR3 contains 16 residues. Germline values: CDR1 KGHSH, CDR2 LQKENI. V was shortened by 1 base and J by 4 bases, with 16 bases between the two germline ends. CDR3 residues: CASSPRRDSPRETQYF. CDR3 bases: TGTGCCAGCTCACCACGCCGGGACTCCCCGAGAGAGACCCAGTACTTC.

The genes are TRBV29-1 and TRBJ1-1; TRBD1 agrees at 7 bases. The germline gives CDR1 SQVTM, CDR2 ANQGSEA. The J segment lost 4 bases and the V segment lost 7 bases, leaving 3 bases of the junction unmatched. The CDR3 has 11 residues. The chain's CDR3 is CSGWDSTEAFF. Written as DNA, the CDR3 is TGCAGCGGCTGGGACAGCACTGAAGCTTTCTTT.

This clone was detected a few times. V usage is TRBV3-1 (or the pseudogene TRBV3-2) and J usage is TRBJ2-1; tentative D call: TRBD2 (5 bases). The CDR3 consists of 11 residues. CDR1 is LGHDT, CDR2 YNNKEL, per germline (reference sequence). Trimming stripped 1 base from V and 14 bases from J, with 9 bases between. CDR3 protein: CASSQGSREFF. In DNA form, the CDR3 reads TGTGCCAGCAGCCAAGGGTCGAGGGAGTTCTTC.

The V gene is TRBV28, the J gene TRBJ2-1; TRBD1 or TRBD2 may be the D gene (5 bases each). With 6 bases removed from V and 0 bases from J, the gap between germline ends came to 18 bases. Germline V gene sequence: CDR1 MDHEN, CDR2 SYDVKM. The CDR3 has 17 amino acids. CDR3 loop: CASRTDWLGASYNEQFF. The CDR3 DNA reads TGTGCCAGCAGGACGGACTGGCTAGGGGCCTCCTACAATGAGCAGTTCTTC.

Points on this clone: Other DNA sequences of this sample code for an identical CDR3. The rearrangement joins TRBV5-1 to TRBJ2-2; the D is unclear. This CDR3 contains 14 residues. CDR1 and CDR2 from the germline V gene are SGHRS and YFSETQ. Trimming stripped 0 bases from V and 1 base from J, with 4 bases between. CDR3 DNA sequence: TGCGCCAGCAGCTTGGCCGTGAACACCGGGGAGCTGTTTTTT. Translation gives CASSLAVNTGELFF.